This TCR beta chain was identified during a study of CD8+ T cells in alopecia areata (dated by TCRdb to 2017 to 2018). Regarding the study in general: The study used high-throughput TCRbeta sequencing to examine T cell clonal expansion in alopecia areata, in both the C3H/HeJ mouse model and human patients. The RNA source kit depended on sample type: the PAXgene miRNA kit for fixed scalp, the miRNeasy kit for PBMCs, and the RNeasy kit for mouse skin. In humans, TCRbeta sequencing was performed on scalp tissue and on sorted CD4+ and CD8+ peripheral blood T cells from healthy controls and from patients with patchy or totalis/universalis alopecia areata. Clonality in the scalp was compared among normal scalp (n=4), patchy alopecia areata scalp (n=8), and alopecia totalis/universalis scalp (n=8). TCRbeta CDR3 regions were amplified by immunoSEQ multiplex PCR using 35 Vbeta forward and 13 Jbeta reverse primers. What the research found in general, with its limitations: Compared with normal scalp, lesional scalp had higher clonality and more expanded CD8+ clones, particularly in alopecia totalis/universalis, a pattern that suggests antigenic drive. Compared with mice, TCR sequences shared between patients were less clear, possibly partly because of HLA diversity across the patient population. Scalp TCR repertoire analysis is complicated because resident alphabeta T cells in normal human skin are also sequenced, whereas mouse skin is dominated by gammadelta T cells.

In 4 to 6 patients from the biomarker study, an additional sort separated CD25+CD127- cells out of the CD4+ cells. Peripheral blood and lesional scalp punch biopsies were obtained from patients with alopecia areata. PBMCs were isolated by density centrifugation and stained for CD3, CD4 and CD8, and CD4+ and CD8+ T cells were sorted on a FACSAria. As part of a multicenter biomarker study, untreated alopecia areata patients were recruited. As to this clone: What this receptor recognizes is not known. Base qualities are not recorded, but no much larger clone differs from it by a single base.

Preparation of the library involved the immunoSEQ multiplex PCR assay. For TCR sequencing, RNA was extracted from every sample and reverse transcribed into cDNA to serve as template. First-strand cDNA was synthesized with SuperScript III using a 2:1 mix of oligo-dT and random hexamers. A synthetic immune receptor repertoire was used to assess amplification bias, and residual bias was removed computationally. The original methods were these. After raw reads were preprocessed to remove errors, the CDR3 was defined following IMGT conventions as running from the conserved cysteine to phenylalanine. Clonality was computed by normalizing Shannon entropy by log2 of the number of productive unique TCRs and subtracting the result from 1. Whether scalp clones were CD4 or CD8 was inferred by matching scalp TCRbeta sequences against CD4 and CD8 repertoires sorted from blood. The clones in this table, taken by TCRdb from immuneACCESS, are in-frame only. Not every clone is retained; where verified, under half of the shortfall comes from an unresolved V gene, and the cause of the rest is unknown. The V and J calls and clone size come from that table; D and trimming were worked out from the DNA. The sample includes about 20,000 clones, with roughly 60% observed a single time. The ten largest clones capture 4.5% of the sample.

CDR1 SGHDT and CDR2 YYEEEE were looked up in the germline V gene. Including cysteine and phenylalanine, the CDR3 has 15 amino acids. The read is trimmed to its CDR3 DNA, 45 bases read in frame from base 1. V is cut back by 4 bases and J by 0 bases, with 4 bases in the junction unmatched. This TCR was recovered from a human donor with alopecia areata. The chain is encoded by TRBV5-6 joined to TRBJ2-3, with TRBD1 matching 8 junction bases. Sequencing input: CD4+ Tregs sorted from blood. The nucleotide sequence reads TGTGCCAGCAGCCGCGACAGGGGAAGCACAGATACGCAGTATTTT. This translates into CASSRDRGSTDTQYF.